The clone carrying this TCR beta chain was observed many times. Its antigen remains unidentified. This sample was included in a study of post-analysis software for immune sequencing data. Background on the study: Relapsing-remitting, secondary progressive and progressive-relapsing multiple sclerosis were all included among the disease courses.

Trimming stripped 6 bases from V and 5 bases from J, with 16 bases between. The CDR3 is made up of 14 amino acids. Researchers reported that TCR beta cDNA libraries carried unique molecular identifiers. TCRdb re-called the PCR reads with MiXCR, one entry per CDR3 protein. Of fewer than 550,000 distinct CDR3 sequences detected, about a third appear once; the ten largest clones hold around 6.1%. Findings and caveats of the study: Patients showed TRBV5-6, TRBV5-1 and TRBV20-1 among several TRBV segments more frequent than in controls. Normalized Chao1 diversity in multiple sclerosis patients fell significantly below that of controls.

This chain links TRBV12-3 or TRBV12-4 with TRBJ2-5, with D uncertain. This receptor was obtained from a girl younger than 18 with multiple sclerosis. The sequenced material came from blood. The CDR3 loop is CASSLTAPWETQYF. CDR3 sequence (DNA): TGTGCCAGCAGCTTAACGGCCCCCTGGGAGACCCAGTACTTC.